The 9 T cell receptor beta chains listed next were all sequenced from one sample in a study of immune cell composition in non-small cell lung cancer. Normal lung was sampled as far from the tumour as possible, at least 3 cm. The table came from immunoSEQ multiplex PCR; TCRdb's copy has only in-frame clones and leaves some out. The sample contains roughly 16,000 clones, 75% to 85% of which appear only once. These same records also appear under a second study, on CD4 T cells in lung cancer.

Specimen: non-adjacent lung tissue. The receptors shown here come from a human donor with non-small cell lung cancer.

The chain carries TRBV7-2 and TRBJ2-1; D is uncertain. The germline V gene has CDR1 SGHTA and CDR2 FQGNSA. Trimming stripped 1 base from V and 6 bases from J, with 10 bases between. This CDR3 is built from 14 residues. The CDR3 DNA reads TGTGCCAGCAGCTTAGTAGGGCCCTCCAATGAGCAGTTCTTC. This codes for CASSLVGPSNEQFF.

This clone was picked up a small number of times. This CDR3 reads CASSLQFNTGELFF. DNA of the CDR3: TGTGCCAGCAGCTTACAATTTAACACCGGGGAGCTGTTTTTT. The chain recombines TRBV7-2 with TRBJ2-2; D ambiguous. Germline V gene data show CDR1 as SGHTA and CDR2 as FQGNSA. The CDR3 length is 14 residues. V was clipped by 2 bases and J by 2 bases, with 6 bases between them. The full variable domain, its missing parts supplied by reference TRBV7-2 and TRBJ2-2, is GAGVSQSPSNKVTEKGKDVELRCDPISGHTALYWYRQSLGQGLEFLIYFQGNSAPDKSGLPSDRFSAERTGGSVSTLTIQRTQQEDSAVYLCASSLQFNTGELFFGEGSRLTVL.

This clone turned up a few times. The J gene is TRBJ1-2, the V gene TRBV5-6; 7 bases fit TRBD1. CDR1 SGHDT and CDR2 YYEEEE come from the germline V gene. J was trimmed by 5 bases and V by 5 bases; bases with no gene match: 12. The CDR3 sequence is 15 residues long. The chain's CDR3 is CASRQQGTVKYGYTF. The CDR3 DNA follows: TGTGCCAGCAGACAACAGGGGACAGTGAAATATGGCTACACCTTC. The full variable domain, its missing parts supplied by reference TRBV5-6 and TRBJ1-2, is DAGVTQSPTHLIKTRGQQVTLRCSPKSGHDTVSWYQQALGQGPQFIFQYYEEEERQRGNFPDRFSGHQFPNYSSELNVNALLLGDSALYLCASRQQGTVKYGYTFGSGTRLTVV.

The rearrangement joins TRBV2 to TRBJ2-7, with 10 bases lining up with TRBD2. The germline CDR1 and CDR2 sequences are SNHLY and FYNNEI. The CDR3 is 13 residues long. V trimming: 6 bases; J trimming: 3 bases; junction bases outside the gene matches: 2. The chain's CDR3 is CASRTSGVYEQYF. CDR3 sequence (DNA): TGTGCCAGCAGAACTAGCGGGGTCTACGAGCAGTACTTC.

The chain employs TRBV2 and TRBJ2-1; 8 bases agree with TRBD1. The V gene end was trimmed by 6 bases and the J gene end by 9 bases; junction bases not matched to a gene: 7. The CDR3 consists of 13 residues. Germline loops: CDR1 SNHLY, CDR2 FYNNEI. The CDR3 protein is CASSSQGAVEQFF. Written as DNA, the CDR3 is TGTGCCAGCAGCTCCCAGGGGGCAGTTGAGCAGTTCTTC.

The gene calls are TRBV6-1 and TRBJ1-1, with D unclear. With 5 bases removed from V and 2 bases from J, the gap between germline ends came to 9 bases. There are 13 residues in the CDR3. CDR1 is MNHNS and CDR2 is SASEGT in the germline V gene. CDR3 bases: TGTGCCAGCAGTCCGGACGGCAACACTGAAGCTTTCTTT. Translated, it gives CASSPDGNTEAFF.

V gene TRBV7-2 combines with J gene TRBJ2-1, with 7 bases identical to TRBD2. V was clipped by 0 bases and J by 7 bases; unmatched bases: 6. In germline, CDR1 is SGHTA, CDR2 FQGNSA. This CDR3 comprises 15 residues. The CDR3, as DNA: TGTGCCAGCAGCTTAGCGCCGGGAGGCTCAAATGAGCAGTTCTTC. It translates to CASSLAPGGSNEQFF.

The chain couples TRBV7-2 to TRBJ1-1, with D perhaps matching TRBD1 (5 bases). V was shortened by 5 bases and J by 1 base, with 11 bases between the two germline ends. The germline V gene has CDR1 SGHTA and CDR2 FQGNSA. The length of the CDR3 is 14 residues. In DNA form, the CDR3 reads TGTGCCAGCAGCCGGCAGGGTGCGAACACTGAAGCTTTCTTT. This sequence encodes CASSRQGANTEAFF.

This clone is a singleton in its sample. As DNA, the CDR3 is TGTGCCAGTAACGACGGGACAGGCAATCAGCCCCAGCATTTT. Residues: CASNDGTGNQPQHF. This chain joins TRBV19 and TRBJ1-5; 7 nucleotides agree with TRBD1. The CDR3 has 14 residues. Germline assignment: CDR1 LNHDA and CDR2 SQIVND (reference sequence). V lost 7 bases, J lost 2 bases, and 5 bases stayed unmatched.